These 19 T cell receptor beta chains were sequenced from one sample in a study of blood T cells in healthy people across ages. A sample-barcoded 5' primer and a J-beta primer mix were used in a second PCR of about 7 to 12 cycles. Using its own MiXCR run on the 5' RACE reads, TCRdb lists one record per CDR3 protein. The table lists some 900,000 distinct CDR3 sequences, about 44% of them singletons. The sample comprised blood. The receptor source for this set is a man under 40 in good health.

Here the CDR3 reads CSVEDWMYQETQYF. The CDR3 nucleotides read TGCAGCGTTGAAGACTGGATGTACCAAGAGACCCAGTACTTC. V is TRBV29-1 and J is TRBJ2-5, with unresolved D. The V end was cut by 0 bases, the J end by 0 bases, with 8 bases between. The CDR3 length is 14 residues. CDR1 and CDR2 from the germline V gene are SQVTM and ANQGSEA.

V is TRBV5-1 and J is TRBJ2-7; the D gene is possibly TRBD1 (6 bases). Between the trimmed V and J ends, which lost 4 bases and 2 bases, there was a span of 13 bases. Germline CDR1 SGHRS, CDR2 YFSETQ. The CDR3 runs to 14 residues. The DNA of the CDR3 is TGCGCCAGCAGCATACCGGACAGCGCCTACGAGCAGTACTTC. It is translated as CASSIPDSAYEQYF.

This clonotype showed up just a few times. This CDR3 reads CASSQVARGAGYTF. CDR3 coding DNA: TGTGCCAGCAGCCAAGTGGCGCGGGGGGCTGGCTACACCTTC. The chain carries TRBV4-2 and TRBJ1-2; a weak D match, TRBD1 (6 bases). Germline V lookup: CDR1 LGHNA, CDR2 YNFKEQ. This CDR3 is 14 amino acids long. The ends were cut back, 1 base at V and 7 bases at J, with 13 bases in the middle.

The V and J genes are TRBV28 and TRBJ2-7; 11 bases are a match to TRBD2. V gave up 6 bases and J gave up 4 bases; unmatched junction bases: 5. The CDR3 extends over 14 amino acids. Germline V lookup: CDR1 MDHEN, CDR2 SYDVKM. CDR3: CASSRSGGDYEQYF. The CDR3 DNA follows: TGTGCCAGCAGCCGTAGCGGGGGGGATTACGAGCAGTACTTC.

The V gene is TRBV5-1, the J gene TRBJ2-7; TRBD2 matches 8 bases. The CDR3 has 14 amino acids. Trimming cost V 4 bases and J 6 bases; bases outside gene matches: 9. Germline loops: CDR1 SGHRS, CDR2 YFSETQ. CDR3: CASSVGGTRSEQYF. CDR3 in DNA: TGCGCCAGCAGCGTGGGAGGGACTAGATCCGAGCAGTACTTC.

A few counts support this clonotype. The rearrangement links TRBV7-2 to TRBJ2-7; D is perhaps TRBD1 or TRBD2 (5 bases each). V lost 5 bases, J lost 7 bases, and 18 bases lay in between. The CDR3 totals 14 residues. The germline gives CDR1 SGHTA, CDR2 FQGNSA. In DNA, the CDR3 is TGTGCCAGCAGCCATGGGACCGATCCGCTGGAGCAGTACTTC. This sequence encodes CASSHGTDPLEQYF.

The J gene is TRBJ2-3, the V gene TRBV5-6; D unresolved. The CDR3 has 13 residues. The ends were cut back, 2 bases at V and 6 bases at J, with 10 bases in the middle. Germline V gene sequence: CDR1 SGHDT, CDR2 YYEEEE. The CDR3 DNA follows: TGTGCCAGCAGCTTACGCACCGCGGATACGCAGTATTTT. The encoded protein is CASSLRTADTQYF.

This clonotype has just one count. The rearrangement links TRBV30 to TRBJ2-3; D remains unclear. With 2 bases removed from V and 6 bases from J, the gap between germline ends came to 18 bases. The CDR3 spans 15 residues. CDR1 is GTSNPN, CDR2 SVGIG, per germline (reference sequence). In nucleotides, the CDR3 is TGTGCCTGGAGTACCGACCGCAAACTCACGGATACGCAGTATTTT. Protein sequence: CAWSTDRKLTDTQYF.

The chain has TRBV10-2 and TRBJ1-4; D gene ambiguous. CDR3 length: 14 residues. Trimming removed 4 bases from V and 5 bases from J, with 11 bases in between. Germline V lookup: CDR1 WSHSY, CDR2 SAAADI. CDR3 protein: CASSVGPNNEKLFF. Written as DNA, the CDR3 is TGCGCCAGCAGTGTTGGACCGAACAATGAAAAACTGTTTTTT.

Concerning this clonotype itself: The junction shows a germline mismatch at one end, possibly a read error. The V and J genes are TRBV2 and TRBJ1-4; D possibly corresponds to TRBD1 (5 bases). CDR3 length equals 12 residues. Germline values: CDR1 SNHLY, CDR2 FYNNEI. The CDR3 sequence is CAGRGEGEKLFF. The CDR3 DNA reads as TGTGCCGGCAGAGGGGAAGGAGAAAAACTGTTTTTT.

The gene calls are TRBV4-2 and TRBJ2-3; 15 positions match TRBD2. J gave up 5 bases and V 1 base, and 10 bases lay outside the gene matches. Germline CDR1 is LGHNA and CDR2 is YNFKEQ. The CDR3 runs to 19 residues. The CDR3 DNA follows: TGTGCCAGCAGCCAAGCCGGGACTAGCGGGGGGTATTCAGGAGATACGCAGTATTTT. Its translation: CASSQAGTSGGYSGDTQYF.

This clonotype was counted a few times. This chain joins TRBV3-1 and TRBJ2-7; maybe TRBD2 (7 bases). Trimming left V 0 bases short and J 6 bases short, with 21 bases between. Per germline, CDR1 LGHDT and CDR2 YNNKEL (reference sequence). There are 17 residues in the CDR3. CDR3 region: CASSQEGGGGPRGEQYF. Here the CDR3 DNA reads TGTGCCAGCAGCCAAGAAGGAGGCGGGGGCCCTAGGGGCGAGCAGTACTTC.

The chain recombines TRBV20-1 with TRBJ2-7; 8 bases align to TRBD2. The V and J ends lost 1 base and 6 bases, in that order; junction bases with no gene match: 8. The CDR3 totals 14 residues. The germline CDR1 and CDR2 sequences are DFQATT and SNEGSKA (reference sequence). CDR3 loop: CSARVGGARCEQYF. The CDR3, as DNA: TGCAGTGCTAGAGTCGGGGGGGCCCGCTGCGAGCAGTACTTC.

This rearrangement joins TRBV6-2 or TRBV6-3 to TRBJ1-1; D is uncertain. The CDR3 spans 14 residues. The germline V gene has CDR1 MNHEY and CDR2 SVGEGT. V lost 5 bases and J lost 1, with 11 bases in between. The CDR3 sequence is CASSLLPTNTEAFF. The DNA of the CDR3 is TGTGCCAGCAGTCTTCTCCCCACGAACACTGAAGCTTTCTTT.

V gene TRBV4-2 combines with J gene TRBJ2-3; 9 positions agree with TRBD2. CDR3 length equals 18 residues. The J segment lost 4 bases and the V segment lost 0 bases, leaving 11 bases of the junction unmatched. Germline values: CDR1 LGHNA, CDR2 YNFKEQ. The CDR3 nucleotides read TGTGCCAGCAGCCAAGATGGGAGCGGGGGGCCCTCCTCAGATACGCAGTATTTT. As protein: CASSQDGSGGPSSDTQYF.

This clonotype was detected only a few times. This may come from a read error, since a much larger clone is one base off. The chain uses TRBV27 and TRBJ2-1; 10 bases fit TRBD1. The CDR3 runs 17 residues. The V segment lost 0 bases and the J segment 8 bases; nucleotides outside the gene matches: 10. The V gene's germline CDR1 is MNHEY and CDR2 SMNVEV (reference sequence). DNA of the CDR3: TGTGCCAGCAGTTTATCGTATGCCGGGACAGGGGTGGATGAGCAGTTCTTC. This gives the protein CASSLSYAGTGVDEQFF.

The genes are TRBV7-2 and TRBJ2-1; 8 bases fit TRBD2. J lost 6 bases, V lost 2 bases, and 3 bases had no gene match. CDR1 and CDR2 from the germline V gene are SGHTA and FQGNSA. This CDR3 is built from 14 residues. The CDR3 region is CASSLRGGINEQFF. DNA of the CDR3: TGTGCCAGCAGCTTACGCGGGGGGATCAATGAGCAGTTCTTC.

The chain joins TRBV7-8 to TRBJ1-4; the D is unclear. Germline loops: CDR1 SGHVS, CDR2 FQNEAQ. The CDR3 has 15 residues. V lost 5 bases and J lost 7, with 17 bases in between. In nucleotides, the CDR3 is TGTGCCAGCAGCCCCACCACCTCACCGGGTGAAAAACTGTTTTTT. It codes for CASSPTTSPGEKLFF.

This clonotype was counted at least ten times. The chain couples TRBV10-3 to TRBJ1-2; TRBD1 agrees at 9 bases. Germline V gene sequence: CDR1 ENHRY, CDR2 SYGVKD. The J segment lost 1 base and the V segment lost 4 bases, leaving 7 bases of the junction unmatched. The CDR3 is 16 amino acids. CDR3 residues: CAISARTGVDNYGYTF. The CDR3 DNA follows: TGTGCCATCAGTGCCCGGACAGGGGTGGATAACTATGGCTACACCTTC.